Detailed here is one TCR beta chain. Its target is unknown. Carried by the TCR beta cDNA libraries were unique molecular identifiers. Input of roughly 0.85 to 11 million T cells yielded 450,000 to 550,000 cDNA molecules. TCRdb re-called the PCR reads through MiXCR, storing one row per CDR3 protein. The profile shows 650,000 to 850,000 distinct CDR3 sequences, roughly 50% of them singletons. The germline gives CDR1 ENHRY, CDR2 SYGVKD. Trimming took off 3 bases at V and 8 bases at J, with 13 bases between the two ends. The CDR3 spans 13 residues. The sample belongs to a study of post-analysis software for immune sequencing data. Study context: Secondary progressive, relapsing-remitting and progressive-relapsing multiple sclerosis were among the included disease courses. Regarding the study as a whole: Roughly 5 TRBV segments were significantly more frequent in patients than in controls. TRBV5-6, TRBV5-1 and TRBV20-1 were among these segments. Controls had significantly higher normalized Chao1 diversity than multiple sclerosis patients. Strong same-batch co-clustering of samples appeared with F measure clustering.

The chain has TRBV10-3 and TRBJ2-5; TRBD2 might be the D (5 bases). Input material: blood. The receptor was isolated from a girl between 5 and 17 years old with multiple sclerosis. The CDR3 nucleotides are TGTGCCATCAGTGAACGCCCCCGGGAAACCCAGTACTTC. Translating it yields CAISERPRETQYF.